Listed below are T cell receptor beta chains from one sample, sequenced in a study of CD8 T cells in ankylosing spondylitis. TCRdb itself ran the 5' RACE reads through MiXCR, one entry per CDR3 protein. The sample carries about 220,000 distinct CDR3 sequences, 7.3% recorded once. Sequences were obtained from blood, either unsorted or a sorted T cell fraction (not recorded which). The receptors were sampled from a male donor with ankylosing spondylitis. Both conserved end residues are part of each CDR3. A D gene is named only where the DNA matches it firmly. Clone size, where shown, is once, few, many, or a class for clones that have expanded.

J	V	D	size	CDR3	DNA
TRBJ2-7	TRBV5-1	-	-	CASSPFSSQPDTEQYF	TGCGCCAGCAGCCCCTTTAGCTCCCAACCCGATACCGAGCAGTACTTC
TRBJ1-5	TRBV6-2/TRBV6-3	-	many	CASSYSRQSNQPQHF	TGTGCCAGCAGTTACTCACGACAGAGCAATCAGCCCCAGCATTTT
TRBJ2-1	TRBV27	TRBD2	many	CASSFFPRGGGANDEQFF	TGTGCCAGCAGTTTTTTCCCCCGTGGCGGGGGGGCCAATGATGAGCAGTTCTTC
TRBJ2-7	TRBV28	-	-	CASSWDRTSEQYF	TGTGCCAGCAGTTGGGATCGGACAAGCGAGCAGTACTTC
TRBJ2-6	TRBV13	-	many	CASSEGTGANVLTF	TGTGCCAGCAGCGAAGGGACAGGGGCCAACGTCCTGACTTTC
TRBJ2-1	TRBV20-1	TRBD2	few	CSAARLAGVVDEQFF	TGCAGTGCTGCTAGACTAGCGGGAGTTGTGGATGAGCAGTTCTTC
TRBJ2-1	TRBV3-1	TRBD2	-	CASSQVESGSHNEQFF	TGTGCCAGCAGCCAAGTGGAAAGCGGGAGCCACAATGAGCAGTTCTTC
TRBJ1-5	TRBV6-5	TRBD1	many	CASSYWTGANQPQHF	TGTGCCAGCAGTTACTGGACAGGTGCCAATCAGCCCCAGCATTTT
TRBJ2-2	TRBV6-5	-	many	CASGPGTGELFF	TGTGCCAGCGGACCCGGGACCGGGGAGCTGTTTTTT
TRBJ2-3	TRBV4-3	-	many	CASSPLVQGGRDTQYF	TGCGCCAGCAGCCCCTTAGTCCAGGGGGGACGAGATACGCAGTATTTT
TRBJ2-7	TRBV11-2	TRBD1	many	CASSLGQATYEQYF	TGTGCCAGCAGCTTGGGACAGGCCACCTACGAGCAGTACTTC
TRBJ2-1	TRBV20-1	-	many	CSALPGVSYNEQFF	TGCAGTGCTCTTCCCGGGGTTTCCTACAATGAGCAGTTCTTC
TRBJ2-7	TRBV5-1	-	many	CASSTTTRTVPYEQYF	TGCGCCAGCAGCACCACTACGAGGACAGTGCCTTACGAGCAGTACTTC
TRBJ2-1	TRBV6-5	-	many	CASSYGEGRNEQFF	TGTGCCAGCAGTTACGGTGAGGGGAGGAATGAGCAGTTCTTC
TRBJ2-1	TRBV4-1	-	many	CASSQEGNGEQFF	TGCGCCAGCAGCCAAGAAGGGAACGGGGAGCAGTTCTTC
TRBJ2-7	TRBV28	TRBD2	-	CASSLGLAGVSKYF	TGTGCCAGCAGTCTCGGACTAGCGGGTGTCTCTAAATACTTC
TRBJ2-1	TRBV28	TRBD2	many	CASRLTSGRGDEQFF	TGTGCCAGCAGACTAACTAGCGGGAGAGGCGATGAGCAGTTCTTC
TRBJ2-7	TRBV20-1	TRBD1	-	CSANGQGVIRGEQYF	TGCAGTGCCAATGGACAGGGAGTTATCAGAGGCGAGCAGTACTTC
TRBJ1-2	TRBV7-2	TRBD1	many	CASSFGQGARGGYTF	TGTGCCAGCAGCTTCGGGCAGGGGGCGCGTGGTGGCTACACCTTC
TRBJ2-7	TRBV3-1	-	few	CASSQGWTYEQYF	TGTGCCAGCAGCCAAGGGTGGACCTACGAGCAGTACTTC
TRBJ2-7	TRBV27	-	many	CASSFLGQTYEQYF	TGTGCCAGCAGTTTTTTAGGGCAGACCTACGAGCAGTACTTC
TRBJ2-5	TRBV7-2	-	many	CASSLSNWYQETQYF	TGTGCCAGCAGCTTATCCAATTGGTACCAAGAGACCCAGTACTTC
TRBJ2-1	TRBV6-2/TRBV6-3	-	once	CASRLVENEQFF	TGTGCCAGCCGACTAGTCGAGAATGAGCAGTTCTTC
TRBJ2-7	TRBV18	-	few	CASSPPAGVSYEQYF	TGTGCCAGCTCACCACCCGCGGGTGTCTCCTACGAGCAGTACTTC
TRBJ2-7	TRBV29-1	-	many	CSVEGWTGSSYEQYF	TGCAGCGTTGAAGGCTGGACGGGGAGCTCCTACGAGCAGTACTTC
TRBJ1-2	TRBV20-1	-	many	CSASLRARYGYTF	TGCAGTGCTAGTCTGAGGGCACGGTATGGCTACACCTTC
TRBJ2-2	TRBV20-1	-	many	CSARDRGVDTGELFF	TGCAGTGCTAGAGATCGAGGGGTCGACACCGGGGAGCTGTTTTTT